This TCR beta chain was obtained from a study of T-cell memory formation after mild COVID-19. Germline CDR1 LNHDA, CDR2 SQIVND (reference sequence). The length of the CDR3 is 14 residues. Unmatched junction bases numbered 4, after V lost 3 bases and J lost 10 bases. Using its own MiXCR run on the 5' RACE reads, TCRdb lists one record per CDR3 protein. This sample carries about 110,000 distinct CDR3 sequences, 9.5% to 15% of them seen once, and the ten largest clones take under 30%. Sequencing was carried out using PBMCs or a T cell subset sorted from them (not recorded which). The V gene is TRBV19, the J gene TRBJ2-1, with 12 bases that match TRBD2. The TCR was taken from an adult woman who had mild COVID-19 (a few samples of this study predate the infection). Cell type and time point are not known. In DNA form, the CDR3 reads TGTGCCAGTAGTATCTATACTAGCGGGAGGGAGCAGTTCTTC. Protein sequence: CASSIYTSGREQFF.